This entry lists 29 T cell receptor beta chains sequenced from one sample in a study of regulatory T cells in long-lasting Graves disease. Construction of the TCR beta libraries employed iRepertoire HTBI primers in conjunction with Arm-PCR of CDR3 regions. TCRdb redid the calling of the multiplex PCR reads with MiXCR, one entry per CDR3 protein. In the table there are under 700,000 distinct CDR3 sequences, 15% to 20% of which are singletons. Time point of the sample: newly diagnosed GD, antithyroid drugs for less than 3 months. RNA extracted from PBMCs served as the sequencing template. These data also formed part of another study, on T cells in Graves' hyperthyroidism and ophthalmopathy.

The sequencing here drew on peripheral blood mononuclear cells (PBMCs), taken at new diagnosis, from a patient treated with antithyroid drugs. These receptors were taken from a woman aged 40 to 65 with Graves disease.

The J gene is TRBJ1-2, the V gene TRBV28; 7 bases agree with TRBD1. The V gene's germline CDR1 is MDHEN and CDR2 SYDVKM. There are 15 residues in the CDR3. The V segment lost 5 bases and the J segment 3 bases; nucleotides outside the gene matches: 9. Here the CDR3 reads CASSPTLGTDYGYTF. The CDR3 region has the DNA TGTGCCAGCAGTCCCACTCTAGGGACAGACTATGGCTACACCTTC.

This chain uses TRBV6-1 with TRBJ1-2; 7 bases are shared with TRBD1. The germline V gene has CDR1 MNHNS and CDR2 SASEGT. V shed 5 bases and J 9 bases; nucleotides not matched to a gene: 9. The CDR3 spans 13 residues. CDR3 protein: CASSPSQGHSYTF. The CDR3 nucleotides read TGTGCCAGCAGTCCTTCACAGGGGCACAGCTACACCTTC.

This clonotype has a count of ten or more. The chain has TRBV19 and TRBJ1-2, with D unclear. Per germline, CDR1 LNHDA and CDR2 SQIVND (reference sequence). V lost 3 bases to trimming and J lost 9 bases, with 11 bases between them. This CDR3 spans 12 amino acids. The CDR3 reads CASSIGEKRYTF. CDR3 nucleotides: TGTGCCAGTAGTATCGGAGAAAAGCGCTACACCTTC.

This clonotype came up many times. CDR3 DNA sequence: TGTGCCGGGGGACCGGGACATCATAATTCACCCCTCCACTTT. It specifies CAGGPGHHNSPLHF. The gene calls are TRBV30 and TRBJ1-6, with a tentative D call TRBD1 (6 bases). This CDR3 region has 14 residues. Germline CDR1 reads GTSNPN; CDR2 reads SVGIG (reference sequence). Trimming pared 8 bases from V and 5 bases from J, leaving 16 bases between.

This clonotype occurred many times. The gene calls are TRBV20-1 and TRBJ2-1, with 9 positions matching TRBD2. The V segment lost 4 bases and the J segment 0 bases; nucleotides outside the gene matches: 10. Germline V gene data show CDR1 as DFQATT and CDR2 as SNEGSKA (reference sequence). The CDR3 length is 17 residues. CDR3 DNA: TGCAGTGCTATTGCCAGCGGGGGGCCGAGCTCCTACAATGAGCAGTTCTTC. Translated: CSAIASGGPSSYNEQFF.

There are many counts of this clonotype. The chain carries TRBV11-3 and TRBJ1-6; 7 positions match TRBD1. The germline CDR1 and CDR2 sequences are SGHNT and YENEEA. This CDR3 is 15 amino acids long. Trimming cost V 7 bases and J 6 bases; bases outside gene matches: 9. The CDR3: CASTSQGQSNSPLHF. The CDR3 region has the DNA TGTGCCAGCACATCCCAGGGACAGTCTAATTCACCCCTCCACTTT.

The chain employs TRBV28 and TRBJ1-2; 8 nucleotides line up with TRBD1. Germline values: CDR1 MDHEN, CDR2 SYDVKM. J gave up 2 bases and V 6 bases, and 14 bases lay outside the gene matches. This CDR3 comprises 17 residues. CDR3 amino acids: CASSHPAGRGPNYGYTF. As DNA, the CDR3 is TGTGCCAGCAGCCACCCCGCCGGCAGGGGGCCAAACTATGGCTACACCTTC.

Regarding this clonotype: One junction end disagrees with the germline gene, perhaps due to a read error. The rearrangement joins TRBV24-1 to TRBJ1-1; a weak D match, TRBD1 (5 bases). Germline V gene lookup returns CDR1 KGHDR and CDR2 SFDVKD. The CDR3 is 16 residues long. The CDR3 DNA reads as TGTCCCACCAGTGATCCTGGCCTGACAGAGAACACTGAAGCTTTCTTT. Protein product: CPTSDPGLTENTEAFF.

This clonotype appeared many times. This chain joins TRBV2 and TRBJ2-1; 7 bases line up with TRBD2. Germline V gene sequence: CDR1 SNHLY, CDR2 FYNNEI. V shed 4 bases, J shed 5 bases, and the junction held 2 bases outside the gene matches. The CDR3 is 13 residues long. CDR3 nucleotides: TGTGCCAGCAGTGGCGGGACTAACAATGAGCAGTTCTTC. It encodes CASSGGTNNEQFF.

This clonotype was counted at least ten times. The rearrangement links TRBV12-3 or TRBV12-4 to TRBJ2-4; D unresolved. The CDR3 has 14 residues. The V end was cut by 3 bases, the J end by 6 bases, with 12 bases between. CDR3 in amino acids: CASSLGAKLNIQYF. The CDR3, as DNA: TGTGCCAGCAGTTTGGGTGCCAAATTAAACATTCAGTACTTC.

CDR3 protein: CASSVYRTANTGELFF. In DNA form, the CDR3 reads TGTGCCAGCAGCGTATATCGGACGGCGAACACCGGGGAGCTGTTTTTT. The chain is built from TRBV9 and TRBJ2-2; D call uncertain. The CDR3 is 16 amino acids. V gave up 1 base and J gave up 0 bases, with 10 bases separating them. CDR1 SGDLS and CDR2 YYNGEE come from the germline V gene.

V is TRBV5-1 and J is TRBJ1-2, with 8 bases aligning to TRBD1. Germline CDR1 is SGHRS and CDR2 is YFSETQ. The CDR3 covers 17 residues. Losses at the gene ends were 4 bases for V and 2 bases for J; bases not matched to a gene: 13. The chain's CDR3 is CASSGWTGSSSNYGYTF. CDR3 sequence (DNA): TGCGCCAGCAGCGGCTGGACAGGGTCCTCCTCAAACTATGGCTACACCTTC.

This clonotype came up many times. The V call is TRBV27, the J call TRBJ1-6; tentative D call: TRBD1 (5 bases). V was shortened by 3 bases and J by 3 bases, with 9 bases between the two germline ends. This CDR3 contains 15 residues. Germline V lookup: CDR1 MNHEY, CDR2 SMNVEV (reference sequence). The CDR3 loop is CASSLEGYYNSPLHF. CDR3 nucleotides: TGTGCCAGCAGTTTGGAGGGGTACTATAATTCACCCCTCCACTTT.

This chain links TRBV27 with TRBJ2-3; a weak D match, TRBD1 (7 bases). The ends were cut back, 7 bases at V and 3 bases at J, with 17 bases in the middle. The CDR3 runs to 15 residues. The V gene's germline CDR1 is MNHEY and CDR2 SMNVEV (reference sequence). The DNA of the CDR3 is TGTGCCAGCAATCTCAGGGGGGCTATTACAGATACGCAGTATTTT. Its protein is CASNLRGAITDTQYF.

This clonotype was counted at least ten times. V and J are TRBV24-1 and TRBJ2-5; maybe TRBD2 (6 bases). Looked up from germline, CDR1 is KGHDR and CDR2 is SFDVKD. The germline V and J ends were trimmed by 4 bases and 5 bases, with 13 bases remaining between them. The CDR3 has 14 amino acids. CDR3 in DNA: TGTGCCACCAGTGACCCGACTAGAGGGGAGACCCAGTACTTC. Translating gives CATSDPTRGETQYF.

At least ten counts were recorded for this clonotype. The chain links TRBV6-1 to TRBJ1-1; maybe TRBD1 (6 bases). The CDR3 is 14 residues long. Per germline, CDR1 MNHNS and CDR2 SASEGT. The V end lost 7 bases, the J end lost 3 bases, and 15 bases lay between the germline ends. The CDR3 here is CASNLWGAYTEAFF. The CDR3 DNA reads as TGTGCCAGCAACCTTTGGGGGGCTTACACTGAAGCTTTCTTT.

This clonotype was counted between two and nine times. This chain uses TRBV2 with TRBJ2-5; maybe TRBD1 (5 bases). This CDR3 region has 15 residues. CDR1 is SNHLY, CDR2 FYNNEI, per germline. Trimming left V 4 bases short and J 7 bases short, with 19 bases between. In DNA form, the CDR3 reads TGTGCCAGCAGTGGATCGGTGACACAGGATGGGACCCAGTACTTC. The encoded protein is CASSGSVTQDGTQYF.

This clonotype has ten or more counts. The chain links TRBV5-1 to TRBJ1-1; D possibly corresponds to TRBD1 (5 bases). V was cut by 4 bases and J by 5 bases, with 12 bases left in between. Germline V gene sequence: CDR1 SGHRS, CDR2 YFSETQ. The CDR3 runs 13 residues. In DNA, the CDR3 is TGCGCCAGCAGCCCAGGGATTCTTACTGAAGCTTTCTTT. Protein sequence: CASSPGILTEAFF.

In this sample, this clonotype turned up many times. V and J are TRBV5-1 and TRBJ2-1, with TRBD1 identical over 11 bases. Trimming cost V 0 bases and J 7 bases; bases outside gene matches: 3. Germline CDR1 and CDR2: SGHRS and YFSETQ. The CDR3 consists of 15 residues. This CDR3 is CASSLGTGGTNEQFF. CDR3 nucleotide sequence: TGCGCCAGCAGCTTGGGGACAGGGGGCACGAATGAGCAGTTCTTC. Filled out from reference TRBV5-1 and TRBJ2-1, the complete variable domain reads KAGVTQTPRYLIKTRGQQVTLSCSPISGHRSVSWYQQTPGQGLQFLFEYFSETQRNKGNFPGRFSGRQFSNSRSEMNVSTLELGDSALYLCASSLGTGGTNEQFFGPGTRLTVL.

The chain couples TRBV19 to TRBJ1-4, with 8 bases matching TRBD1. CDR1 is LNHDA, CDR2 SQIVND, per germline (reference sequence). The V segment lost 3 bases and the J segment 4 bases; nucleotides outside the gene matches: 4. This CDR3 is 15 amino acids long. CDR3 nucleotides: TGTGCCAGTAGTATCTCAGGGGGCATTAATGAAAAACTGTTTTTT. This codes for CASSISGGINEKLFF.

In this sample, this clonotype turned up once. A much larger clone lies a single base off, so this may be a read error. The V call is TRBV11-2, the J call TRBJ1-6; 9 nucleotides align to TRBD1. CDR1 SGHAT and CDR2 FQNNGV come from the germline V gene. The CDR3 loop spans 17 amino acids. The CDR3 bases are TGTGCCAGCAGCTTCGGGGACAGGGATTCCTATCATTCACCCCTCCACTTT. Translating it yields CASSFGDRDSYHSPLHF.

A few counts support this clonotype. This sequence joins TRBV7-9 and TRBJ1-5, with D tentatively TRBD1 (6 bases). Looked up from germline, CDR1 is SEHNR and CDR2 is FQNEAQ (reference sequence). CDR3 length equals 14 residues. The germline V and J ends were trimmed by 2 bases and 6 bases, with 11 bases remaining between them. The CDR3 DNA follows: TGTGCCAGCAGCTTAATGGGACATAGTCAGCCCCAGCATTTT. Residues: CASSLMGHSQPQHF.

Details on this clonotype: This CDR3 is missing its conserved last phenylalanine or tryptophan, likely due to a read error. The DNA for the CDR3 is TGTGCCGGCAGCTTAGGGTTTTCTGACGGGGGGCCGACAGAGCAGTACTAC. This sequence encodes CAGSLGFSDGGPTEQYY. The chain joins TRBV11-2 to TRBJ2-7; tentatively, D is TRBD2 (7 bases). CDR1 is SGHAT and CDR2 is FQNNGV in the germline V gene. The CDR3 is 17 amino acids.

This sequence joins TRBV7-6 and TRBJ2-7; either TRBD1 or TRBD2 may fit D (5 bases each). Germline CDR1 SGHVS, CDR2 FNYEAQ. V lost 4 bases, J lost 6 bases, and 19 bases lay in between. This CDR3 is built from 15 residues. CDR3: CASSSTSGTLSEQYF. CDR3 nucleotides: TGTGCCAGCAGCTCAACGTCCGGGACGCTGAGCGAGCAGTACTTC.

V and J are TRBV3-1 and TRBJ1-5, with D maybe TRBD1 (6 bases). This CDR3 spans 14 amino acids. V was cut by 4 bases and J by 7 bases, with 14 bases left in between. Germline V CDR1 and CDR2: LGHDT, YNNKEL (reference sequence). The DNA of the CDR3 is TGTGCCAGCAGCCCTTTGACAGGAGGACAGCCCCAGCATTTT. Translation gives CASSPLTGGQPQHF.

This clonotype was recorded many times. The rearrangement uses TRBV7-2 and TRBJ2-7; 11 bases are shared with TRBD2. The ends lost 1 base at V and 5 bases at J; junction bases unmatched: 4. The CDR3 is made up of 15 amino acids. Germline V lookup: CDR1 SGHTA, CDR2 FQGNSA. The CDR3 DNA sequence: TGTGCCAGCAGCTTAGTAGCGGGGGGGTCCAACGAGCAGTACTTC. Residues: CASSLVAGGSNEQYF.

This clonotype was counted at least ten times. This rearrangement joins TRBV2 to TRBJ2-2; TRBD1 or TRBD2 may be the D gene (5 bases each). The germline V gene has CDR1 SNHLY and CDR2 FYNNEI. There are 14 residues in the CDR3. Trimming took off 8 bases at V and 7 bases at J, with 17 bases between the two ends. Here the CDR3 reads CASGPRGVVGELFF. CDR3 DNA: TGTGCCAGCGGCCCGAGGGGAGTTGTCGGGGAGCTGTTTTTT.

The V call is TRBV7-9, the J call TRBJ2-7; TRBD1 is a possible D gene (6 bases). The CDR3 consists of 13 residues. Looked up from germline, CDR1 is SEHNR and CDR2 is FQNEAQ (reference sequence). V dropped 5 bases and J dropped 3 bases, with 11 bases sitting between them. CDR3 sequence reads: CASSVGQIYEQYF. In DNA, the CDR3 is TGTGCCAGCAGCGTTGGACAGATCTACGAGCAGTACTTC.

The CDR3 spells CASSLVYDTIYF. The CDR3 region has the DNA TGTGCCAGCAGCTTAGTATACGACACCATATATTTT. The chain links TRBV7-9 to TRBJ1-3; D gene uncertain. V was shortened by 1 base and J by 8 bases, with 6 bases between the two germline ends. CDR1 is SEHNR, CDR2 FQNEAQ, per germline (reference sequence). This CDR3 region has 12 residues.